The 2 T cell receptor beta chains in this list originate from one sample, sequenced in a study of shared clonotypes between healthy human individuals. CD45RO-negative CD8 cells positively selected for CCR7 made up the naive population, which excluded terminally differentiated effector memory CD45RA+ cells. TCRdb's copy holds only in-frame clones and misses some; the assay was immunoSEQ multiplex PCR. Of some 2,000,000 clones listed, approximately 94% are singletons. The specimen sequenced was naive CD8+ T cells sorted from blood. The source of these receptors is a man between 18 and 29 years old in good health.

DNA of the CDR3: TGCGCCAGCAGTGACGACTTGATCGACACAGATACGCAGTATTTT. This encodes CASSDDLIDTDTQYF. The chain uses TRBV10-1 and TRBJ2-3; no reliable D call. This CDR3 comprises 15 residues. Germline assignment: CDR1 WNHNN and CDR2 SYGVQD (reference sequence). The V gene lost 3 bases and the J gene lost 2 bases, with 12 bases spanning the gap.

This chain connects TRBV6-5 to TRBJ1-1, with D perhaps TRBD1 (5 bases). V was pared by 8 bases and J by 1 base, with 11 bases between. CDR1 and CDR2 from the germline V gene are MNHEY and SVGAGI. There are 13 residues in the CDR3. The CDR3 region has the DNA TGTGCCAGCTTCGGGACGGAGAACACTGAAGCTTTCTTT. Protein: CASFGTENTEAFF.